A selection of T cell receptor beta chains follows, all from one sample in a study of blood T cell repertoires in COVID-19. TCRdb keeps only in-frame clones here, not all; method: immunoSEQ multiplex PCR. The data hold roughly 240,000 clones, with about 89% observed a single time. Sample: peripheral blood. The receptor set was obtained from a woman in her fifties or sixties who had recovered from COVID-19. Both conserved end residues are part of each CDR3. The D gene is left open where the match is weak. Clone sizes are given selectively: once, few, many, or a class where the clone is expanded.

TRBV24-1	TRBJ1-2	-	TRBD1	TGTGCCACTCGGGACAGGGATCGAGGAGATGGCTACACCTTC	CATRDRDRGDGYTF
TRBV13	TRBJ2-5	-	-	TGTGCCAGCAGCTTCGTAGACCAGCTCGGGGAGACCCAGTACTTC	CASSFVDQLGETQYF
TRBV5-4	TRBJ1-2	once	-	TGTGCCAGCAGCTTGGAACTTAACTATGGCTACACCTTC	CASSLELNYGYTF
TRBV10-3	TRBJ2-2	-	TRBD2	TGTGCCATCGGGGCTAGCGGGGGCACCGGGGAGCTGTTTTTT	CAIGASGGTGELFF
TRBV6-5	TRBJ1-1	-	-	TGTGCCAGCTCCAGACTAATGAACACTGAAGCTTTCTTT	CASSRLMNTEAFF
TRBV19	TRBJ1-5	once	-	TGTGCCAGTAGTATAGCGGCCTACGGAGATCAGCCCCAGCATTTT	CASSIAAYGDQPQHF
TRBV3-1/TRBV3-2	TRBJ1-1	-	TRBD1	TGTGCCAGCAGCCAAGGGACAGGGCGGAGGACTGAAGCTTTCTTT	CASSQGTGRRTEAFF
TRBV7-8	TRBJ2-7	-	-	TGTGCCAGCAGCTTTCCGGGGAGAAGCGAGCAGTACTTC	CASSFPGRSEQYF
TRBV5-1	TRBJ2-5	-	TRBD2	TGCGCCAGCAGCTTGGTGCCTAGCGGGGGAGAGACCCAGTACTTC	CASSLVPSGGETQYF
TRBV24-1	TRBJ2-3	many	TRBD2	TGTGCCACCAGTGCCGCGCGGGGGGTATTTTTAACAGATACGCAGTATTTT	CATSAARGVFLTDTQYF
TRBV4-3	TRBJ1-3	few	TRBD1	TGCGCCAGCAGCCAAGAGTTCCGCCGGGACAGGGTTTATTTCTCTGGAAACACCATATATTTT	CASSQEFRRDRVYFSGNTIYF
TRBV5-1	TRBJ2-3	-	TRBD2	TGCGCCAGCAGCGCCGGGACTAGGGGCGCAGATACGCAGTATTTT	CASSAGTRGADTQYF
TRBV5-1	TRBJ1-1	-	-	TGCGCCAGCAGCCCGGCACAGAGGAACACTGAAGCTTTCTTT	CASSPAQRNTEAFF
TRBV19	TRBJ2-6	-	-	TGTGCCAGTAGTCCAGGGGTTTCTGGGGCCAACGTCCTGACTTTC	CASSPGVSGANVLTF
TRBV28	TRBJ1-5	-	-	TGTGCCAGCAGTTTTGTATTATTTCGGCAACGGAGGGATCAGCCCCAGCATTTT	CASSFVLFRQRRDQPQHF